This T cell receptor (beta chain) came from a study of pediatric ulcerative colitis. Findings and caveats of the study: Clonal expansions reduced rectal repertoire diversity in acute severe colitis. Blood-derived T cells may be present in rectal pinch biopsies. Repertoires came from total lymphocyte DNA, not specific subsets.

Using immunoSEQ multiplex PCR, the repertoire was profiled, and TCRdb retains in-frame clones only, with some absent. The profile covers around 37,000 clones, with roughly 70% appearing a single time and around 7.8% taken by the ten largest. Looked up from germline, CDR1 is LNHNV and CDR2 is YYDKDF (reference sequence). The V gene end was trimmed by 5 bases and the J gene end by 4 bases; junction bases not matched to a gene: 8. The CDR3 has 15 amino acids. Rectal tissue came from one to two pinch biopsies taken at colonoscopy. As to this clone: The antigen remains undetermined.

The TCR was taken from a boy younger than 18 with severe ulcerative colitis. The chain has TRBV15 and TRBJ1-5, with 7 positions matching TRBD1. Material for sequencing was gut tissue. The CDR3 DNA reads TGTGCCACCAGCCAGCAAAGGGGGCTAAATCAGCCCCAGCATTTT. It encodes CATSQQRGLNQPQHF.